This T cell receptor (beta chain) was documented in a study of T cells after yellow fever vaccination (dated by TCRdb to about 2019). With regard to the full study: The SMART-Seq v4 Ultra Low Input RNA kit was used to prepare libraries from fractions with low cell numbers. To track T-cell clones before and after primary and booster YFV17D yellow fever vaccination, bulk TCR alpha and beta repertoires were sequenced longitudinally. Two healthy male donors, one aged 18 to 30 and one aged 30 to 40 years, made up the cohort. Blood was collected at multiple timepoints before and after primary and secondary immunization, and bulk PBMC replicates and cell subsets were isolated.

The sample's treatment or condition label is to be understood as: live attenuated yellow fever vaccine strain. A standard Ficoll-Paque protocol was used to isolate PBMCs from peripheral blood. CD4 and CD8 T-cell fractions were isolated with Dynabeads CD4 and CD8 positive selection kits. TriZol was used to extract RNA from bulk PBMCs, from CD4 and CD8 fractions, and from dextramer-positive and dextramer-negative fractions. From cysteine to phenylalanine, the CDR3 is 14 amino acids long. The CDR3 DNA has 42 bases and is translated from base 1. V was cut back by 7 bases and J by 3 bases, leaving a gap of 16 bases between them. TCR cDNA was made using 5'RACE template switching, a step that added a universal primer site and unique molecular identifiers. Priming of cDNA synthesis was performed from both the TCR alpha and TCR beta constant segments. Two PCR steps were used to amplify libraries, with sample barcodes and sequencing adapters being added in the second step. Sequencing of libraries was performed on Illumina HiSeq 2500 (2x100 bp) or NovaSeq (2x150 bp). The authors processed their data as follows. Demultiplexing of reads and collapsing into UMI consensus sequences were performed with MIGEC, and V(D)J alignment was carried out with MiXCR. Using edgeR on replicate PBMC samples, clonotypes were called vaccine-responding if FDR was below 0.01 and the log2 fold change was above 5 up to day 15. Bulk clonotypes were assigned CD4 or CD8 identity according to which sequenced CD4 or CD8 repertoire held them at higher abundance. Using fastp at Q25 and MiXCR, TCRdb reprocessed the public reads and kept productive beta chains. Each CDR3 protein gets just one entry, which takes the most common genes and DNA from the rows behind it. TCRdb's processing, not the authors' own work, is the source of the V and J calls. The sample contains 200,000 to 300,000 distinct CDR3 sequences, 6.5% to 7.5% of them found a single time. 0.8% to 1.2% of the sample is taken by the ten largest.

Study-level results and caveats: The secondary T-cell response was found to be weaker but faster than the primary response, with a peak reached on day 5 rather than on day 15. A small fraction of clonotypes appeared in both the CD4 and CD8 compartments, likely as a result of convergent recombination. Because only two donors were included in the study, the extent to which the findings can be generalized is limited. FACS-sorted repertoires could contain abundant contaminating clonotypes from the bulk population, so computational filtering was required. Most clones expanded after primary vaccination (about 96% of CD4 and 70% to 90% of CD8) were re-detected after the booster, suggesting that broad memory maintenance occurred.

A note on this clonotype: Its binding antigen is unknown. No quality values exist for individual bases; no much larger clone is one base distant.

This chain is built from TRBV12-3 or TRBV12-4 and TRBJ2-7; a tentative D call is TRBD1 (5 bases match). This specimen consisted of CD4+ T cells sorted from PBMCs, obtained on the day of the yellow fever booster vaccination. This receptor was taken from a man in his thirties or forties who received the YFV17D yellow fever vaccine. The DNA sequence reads TGTGCCAGCACCAAAACAGGCGCGCGCTACGAGCAGTACTTC. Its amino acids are CASTKTGARYEQYF.